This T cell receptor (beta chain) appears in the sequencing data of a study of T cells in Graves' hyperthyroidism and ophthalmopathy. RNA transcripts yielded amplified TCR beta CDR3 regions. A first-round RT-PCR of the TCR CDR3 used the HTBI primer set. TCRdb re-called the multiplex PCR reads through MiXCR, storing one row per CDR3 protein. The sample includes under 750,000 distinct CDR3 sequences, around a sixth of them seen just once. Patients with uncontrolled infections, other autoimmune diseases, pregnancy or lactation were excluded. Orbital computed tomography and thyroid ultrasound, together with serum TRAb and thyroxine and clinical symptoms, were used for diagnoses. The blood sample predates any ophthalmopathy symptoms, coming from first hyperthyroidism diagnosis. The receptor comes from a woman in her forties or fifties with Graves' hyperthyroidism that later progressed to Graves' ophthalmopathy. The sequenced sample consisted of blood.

The CDR3 DNA is TGCAGCGTTAGGGGACACGACACAGATACGCAGTATTTT. This gives the protein CSVRGHDTDTQYF. The chain joins TRBV29-1 to TRBJ2-3, with D possibly matching TRBD1 (6 bases). CDR3 length: 13 residues. CDR1 is SQVTM, CDR2 ANQGSEA, per germline. With 5 bases removed from V and 2 bases from J, the gap between germline ends came to 11 bases.